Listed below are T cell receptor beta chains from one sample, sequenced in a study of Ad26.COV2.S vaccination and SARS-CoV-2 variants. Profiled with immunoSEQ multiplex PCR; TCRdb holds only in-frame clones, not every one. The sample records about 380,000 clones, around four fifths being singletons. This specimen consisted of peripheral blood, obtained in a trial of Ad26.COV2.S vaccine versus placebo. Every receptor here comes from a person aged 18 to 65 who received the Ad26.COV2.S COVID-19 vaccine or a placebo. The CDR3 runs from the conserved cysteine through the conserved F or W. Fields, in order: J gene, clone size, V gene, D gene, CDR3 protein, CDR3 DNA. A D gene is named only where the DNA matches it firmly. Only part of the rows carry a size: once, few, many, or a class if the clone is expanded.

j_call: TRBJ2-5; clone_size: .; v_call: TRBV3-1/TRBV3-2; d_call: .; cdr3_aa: CASSQTLSQETQYF; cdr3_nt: TGTGCCAGCAGCCAAACGCTGTCCCAAGAGACCCAGTACTTC
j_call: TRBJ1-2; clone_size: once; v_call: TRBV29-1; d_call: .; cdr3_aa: CSVADRPSGYGYTF; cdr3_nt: TGCAGCGTTGCCGACAGGCCTTCTGGCTATGGCTACACCTTC
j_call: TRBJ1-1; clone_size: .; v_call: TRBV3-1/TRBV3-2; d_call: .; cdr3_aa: CASSYHLNGGGITEAFF; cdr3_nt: TGTGCCAGCAGCTATCATTTGAATGGGGGCGGAATCACTGAAGCTTTCTTT
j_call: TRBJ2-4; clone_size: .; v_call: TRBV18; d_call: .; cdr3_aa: CASSPPKTTGWTIQYF; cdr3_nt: TGTGCCAGCTCACCACCGAAGACAACGGGCTGGACCATTCAGTACTTC
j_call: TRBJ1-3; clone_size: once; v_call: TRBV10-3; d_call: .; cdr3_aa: CAISGRPQSSGNTIYF; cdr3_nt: TGTGCCATCAGTGGGAGGCCTCAGAGCTCTGGAAACACCATATATTTT
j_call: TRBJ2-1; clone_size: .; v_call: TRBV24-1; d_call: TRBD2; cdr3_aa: CATSDSLAGGYNEQFF; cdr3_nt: TGTGCCACCAGTGATTCGCTAGCGGGGGGATACAATGAGCAGTTCTTC
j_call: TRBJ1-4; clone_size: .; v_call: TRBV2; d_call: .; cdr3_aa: CASSEADRNNEKLFF; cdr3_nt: TGTGCCAGCAGTGAAGCAGACAGGAACAATGAAAAACTGTTTTTT
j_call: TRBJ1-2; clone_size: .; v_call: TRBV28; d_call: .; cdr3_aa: CASSSTTQGYTF; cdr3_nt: TGTGCCAGCAGTTCAACTACGCAGGGCTACACCTTC
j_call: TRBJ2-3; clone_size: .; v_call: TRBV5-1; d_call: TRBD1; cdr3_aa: CASSSGTGRSTDTQYF; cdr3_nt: TGCGCCAGCAGCTCGGGGACAGGGAGGAGCACAGATACGCAGTATTTT
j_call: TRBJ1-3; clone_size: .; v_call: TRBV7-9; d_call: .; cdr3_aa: CASSPDRLSIYF; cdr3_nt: TGTGCCAGCAGCCCGGACCGCCTCTCCATATATTTT
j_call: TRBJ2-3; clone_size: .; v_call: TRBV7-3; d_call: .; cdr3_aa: CASSPREGQASDTQYF; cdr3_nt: TGTGCCAGCAGCCCGCGGGAGGGACAGGCGTCAGATACGCAGTATTTT
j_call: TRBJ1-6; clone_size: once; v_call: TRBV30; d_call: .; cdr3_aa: CAWSVRGTQPLHF; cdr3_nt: TGTGCCTGGAGTGTACGTGGGACGCAACCCCTCCACTTT
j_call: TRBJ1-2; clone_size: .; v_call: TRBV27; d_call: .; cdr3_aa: CASSWTGGDGYTF; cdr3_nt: TGTGCCAGCAGCTGGACGGGGGGCGATGGCTACACCTTC
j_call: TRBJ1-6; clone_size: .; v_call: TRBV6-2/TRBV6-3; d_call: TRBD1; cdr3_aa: CASSPGQTNSPLHF; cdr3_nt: TGTGCCAGCAGCCCGGGACAGACGAATTCACCCCTCCACTTT
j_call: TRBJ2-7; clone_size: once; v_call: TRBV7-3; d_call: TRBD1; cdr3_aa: CASSLTRTGASEQYF; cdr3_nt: TGTGCCAGCAGCCTTACGCGGACAGGGGCTTCCGAGCAGTACTTC
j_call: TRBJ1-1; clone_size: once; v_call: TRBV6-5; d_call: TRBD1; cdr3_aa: CASKYDRGRTEAFF; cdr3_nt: TGTGCCAGCAAGTATGACAGGGGGCGAACTGAAGCTTTCTTT
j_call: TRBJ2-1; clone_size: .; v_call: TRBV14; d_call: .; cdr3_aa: CASSQPANEQFF; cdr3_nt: TGTGCCAGCAGCCAACCGGCGAATGAGCAGTTCTTC
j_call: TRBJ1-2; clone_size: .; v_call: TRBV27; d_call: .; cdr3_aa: CASRPGETARNYGYTF; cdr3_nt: TGTGCCAGCAGACCGGGGGAAACAGCCAGGAACTATGGCTACACCTTC
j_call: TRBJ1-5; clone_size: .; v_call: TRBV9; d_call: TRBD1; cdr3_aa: CASSLGQGSNQPQHF; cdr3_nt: TGTGCCAGCAGCCTCGGACAGGGGAGCAATCAGCCCCAGCATTTT
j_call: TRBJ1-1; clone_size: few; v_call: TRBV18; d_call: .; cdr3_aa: CASSPAGSKAFF; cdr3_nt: TGTGCCAGCTCACCAGCAGGATCGAAAGCTTTCTTT
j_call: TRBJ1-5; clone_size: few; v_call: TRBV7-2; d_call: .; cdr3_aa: CASALRGNQPQHF; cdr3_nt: TGTGCCAGCGCCCTGCGGGGCAATCAGCCCCAGCATTTT